This T cell receptor beta chain was retrieved from a study of T-cell memory formation after mild COVID-19. TCRdb independently ran MiXCR on the 5' RACE reads; one entry per CDR3 protein. This table has about 350,000 distinct CDR3 sequences, more than 20% appearing once. V lost 1 base and J lost 2; bases outside the gene matches: 1. CDR1 and CDR2 (germline): MGHRA, YSYEKL. The CDR3 totals 15 residues. This clonotype was seen only a few times. The rearrangement uses TRBV4-1 and TRBJ1-3, with 8 bases that match TRBD1. The sequenced sample consisted of PBMCs or a T cell subset sorted from them (not recorded which). The TCR comes from a man aged 18 to 30 who had mild COVID-19 (a few samples of this study predate the infection). Cell type and time point are not known. This CDR3 is CASSQVQGAGNTIYF. The CDR3 DNA is TGCGCCAGCAGCCAAGTACAGGGGGCTGGAAACACCATATATTTT.